This T cell receptor (beta chain) derives from a study of human T cells and chemical hapten exposure. Study context: Scalp application of diphenylcyclopropenone was performed weekly in patients across the entire approximately 26-week study. The study traced per-sample TCR yield variation mainly to small differences in pooled library volumes.

Between the trimmed V and J ends, which lost 6 bases and 4 bases, there was a span of 6 bases. The length of the CDR3 is 12 residues. The germline CDR1 and CDR2 sequences are ENHRY and SYGVKD. The study used a library that attached unique molecular identifiers to individual cDNA molecules. One entry per CDR3 protein, called by TCRdb with MiXCR from the RACE reads. The sample shows 150,000 to 200,000 distinct CDR3 sequences, roughly 15% of them seen only once. As for time point: patch test 1, 2 weeks after DPC sensitization. Treatment defined: therapeutic diphenylcyclopropenone sensitization with weekly scalp DPC.

This receptor was taken from a woman in her twenties or thirties with alopecia areata. Some clones in this sample may be carry-over from other donors' samples. The specimen comprised whole blood, sampled in connection with sensitization to the hapten diphenylcyclopropenone (DPC). This chain joins TRBV10-3 and TRBJ2-2, with no clear D. CDR3 residues: CAIRNSTGELFF. The CDR3 nucleotides read TGTGCCATCAGGAACAGCACCGGGGAGCTGTTTTTT.